The entry that follows covers one T cell receptor beta chain sequence. Its antigen remains unknown. The data belong to a study of shared clonotypes between healthy human individuals. Study-wide points: Only blood was sampled; tissue repertoires likely differ. Depth was large, yet rarefaction showed that sorted-subset sequencing was incomplete. In general, naive subsets displayed greater estimated richness than memory subsets did.

Terminally differentiated effector memory CD45RA+ cells were excluded from the naive CD8 cells, which were CD45RO-negative and positively selected for CCR7. Healthy HIV-negative adults without recent acute infections or vaccinations served as donors. TCRdb's table, derived via immunoSEQ multiplex PCR, lists solely in-frame clones and lacks some. The sample carries around 2,000,000 clones, about 93% recorded once. This receptor was obtained from a man aged 18 to 35 in good health. Some clones in this sample may be carry-over from other donors' samples. Sequenced input: naive CD8+ T cells from PBMCs.

The CDR3 DNA reads TGTGCCAGCAGTGATTGGAACAGGGCCCGAGAGACCCAGTACTTC. Protein product: CASSDWNRARETQYF. This rearrangement joins TRBV2 to TRBJ2-5; a weak D match, TRBD1 (6 bases). The length of the CDR3 is 15 residues. Trimming pared 3 bases from V and 4 bases from J, leaving 15 bases between. Germline CDR1 and CDR2: SNHLY and FYNNEI.